This TCR beta chain was sequenced in a study of human T cells and chemical hapten exposure. Study background: Weekly administration of diphenylcyclopropenone to the scalp of patients continued throughout the roughly 22-week study.

Concerning this clonotype itself: Antigen specificity is unknown.

General study results and limits: Patch test score tracked positively with PT1 expanded TCR counts. The formation of large CDR3 similarity clusters by expanded TCRs significantly exceeded that of controls.

The time point is: patch test 3, about 24 weeks after DPC sensitization. Treatment meaning: therapeutic diphenylcyclopropenone sensitization with weekly scalp DPC. Drawing of blood took place ahead of applying each patch test. TCRdb reanalysed the RACE reads using MiXCR and keeps one entry per CDR3 protein. Of more than 150,000 distinct CDR3 sequences in the sample, approximately 24% were seen once. The sequencing used whole blood, collected in connection with sensitization to the hapten diphenylcyclopropenone (DPC). This sequence originates from a woman aged 40 to 50 with alopecia areata. Some clones in this sample may be carry-over from other donors' samples.

The CDR3 reads CASRLTRGAGSYEQYF. The DNA for the CDR3 is TGTGCCAGCAGACTTACCCGGGGTGCCGGTTCCTACGAGCAGTACTTC. This chain connects TRBV28 to TRBJ2-7, with D possibly being TRBD2 (5 bases). This CDR3 contains 16 residues. Trimming left V 6 bases short and J 1 base short, with 19 bases between. The germline gives CDR1 MDHEN, CDR2 SYDVKM. The variable domain in full, with the rest retrieved from reference TRBV28 and TRBJ2-7, is DVKVTQSSRYLVKRTGEKVFLECVQDMDHENMFWYRQDPGLGLRLIYFSYDVKMKEKGDIPEGYSVSREKKERFSLILESASTNQTSMYLCASRLTRGAGSYEQYFGPGTRLTVT.